The next 7 T cell receptor beta chains were all read from a single sample in a study of cytomegalovirus exposure and HLA in healthy donors. Primers: 60 Vbeta forward and 13 Jbeta reverse. The table came from immunoSEQ multiplex PCR; TCRdb's copy has only in-frame clones and leaves some out. The sample consists of 120,000 to 150,000 clones, roughly 80% of them appearing once. Sequencing was carried out using PBMCs. The receptors shown here come from a man in his forties or fifties in good health and CMV-seropositive.

This chain links TRBV9 with TRBJ1-1; D possibly corresponds to TRBD1 (6 bases). V dropped 4 bases and J dropped 2 bases, with 12 bases sitting between them. The CDR3 is made up of 14 amino acids. The V gene's germline CDR1 is SGDLS and CDR2 YYNGEE. CDR3 sequence (DNA): TGTGCCAGCAGCTTCGGACAGCAAAACACTGAAGCTTTCTTT. This gives the protein CASSFGQQNTEAFF. Complete variable domain (other parts from reference TRBV9 and TRBJ1-1): DSGVTQTPKHLITATGQRVTLRCSPRSGDLSVYWYQQSLDQGLQFLIQYYNGEERAKGNILERFSAQQFPDLHSELNLSSLELGDSALYFCASSFGQQNTEAFFGQGTRLTVV.

The V and J genes are TRBV9 and TRBJ2-6, with 7 bases fitting TRBD1. Germline V gene lookup returns CDR1 SGDLS and CDR2 YYNGEE. Trimming took 2 bases from V and 4 from J; bases not matched to a gene: 6. CDR3 length: 16 amino acids. The CDR3 here is CASSVGQLTGANVLTF. The CDR3 DNA follows: TGTGCCAGCAGCGTGGGACAGCTTACCGGGGCCAACGTCCTGACTTTC.

This clone was picked up a small number of times. Germline and junction disagree at one end, which may indicate a read error. The chain joins TRBV4-1 to TRBJ1-1; TRBD1 agrees at 8 bases. Germline V gene data show CDR1 as MGHRA and CDR2 as YSYEKL. The length of the CDR3 is 14 residues. The CDR3 DNA follows: TGTGCCAGCCGTTACGGGACAGGGAACACTGAAGCTTTCTTT. The encoded protein is CASRYGTGNTEAFF.

The rearrangement links TRBV6-1 to TRBJ2-2, with D possibly matching TRBD1 (6 bases). Looked up from germline, CDR1 is MNHNS and CDR2 is SASEGT. V lost 6 bases, J lost 0 bases, and 11 bases lay in between. The CDR3 extends over 15 amino acids. CDR3 residues: CASRQQGSNTGELFF. The CDR3 nucleotides read TGTGCCAGCAGGCAACAGGGCTCGAACACCGGGGAGCTGTTTTTT.

This clone is a singleton in its sample. This chain joins TRBV2 and TRBJ2-7; TRBD1 matches 8 bases. Trimming cost V 6 bases and J 6 bases; bases outside gene matches: 7. The CDR3 covers 13 residues. Per the germline V gene, CDR1 is SNHLY and CDR2 is FYNNEI. The CDR3 loop is CASRSGQGGEQYF. For the CDR3, the DNA is TGTGCCAGCAGGTCAGGACAGGGAGGCGAGCAGTACTTC.

The chain recombines TRBV15 with TRBJ2-7, with 13 bases identical to TRBD2. The CDR3 is 16 amino acids. Germline trimming cut 1 base from V and 4 bases from J; bases unmatched to any gene: 4. CDR1 is LNHNV and CDR2 is YYDKDF in the germline V gene (reference sequence). The CDR3 region is CATSRGGTSGKYEQYF. The CDR3 DNA sequence: TGTGCCACCAGCAGAGGAGGGACTAGCGGGAAATACGAGCAGTACTTC.

V and J are TRBV4-2 and TRBJ1-1; D is unclear. The CDR3 sequence is 13 residues long. CDR1 is LGHNA and CDR2 is YNFKEQ in the germline V gene. The ends were cut back, 0 bases at V and 5 bases at J, with 7 bases in the middle. The CDR3 DNA reads as TGTGCCAGCAGCCAAGATCAGAGGACTGAAGCTTTCTTT. It codes for CASSQDQRTEAFF.